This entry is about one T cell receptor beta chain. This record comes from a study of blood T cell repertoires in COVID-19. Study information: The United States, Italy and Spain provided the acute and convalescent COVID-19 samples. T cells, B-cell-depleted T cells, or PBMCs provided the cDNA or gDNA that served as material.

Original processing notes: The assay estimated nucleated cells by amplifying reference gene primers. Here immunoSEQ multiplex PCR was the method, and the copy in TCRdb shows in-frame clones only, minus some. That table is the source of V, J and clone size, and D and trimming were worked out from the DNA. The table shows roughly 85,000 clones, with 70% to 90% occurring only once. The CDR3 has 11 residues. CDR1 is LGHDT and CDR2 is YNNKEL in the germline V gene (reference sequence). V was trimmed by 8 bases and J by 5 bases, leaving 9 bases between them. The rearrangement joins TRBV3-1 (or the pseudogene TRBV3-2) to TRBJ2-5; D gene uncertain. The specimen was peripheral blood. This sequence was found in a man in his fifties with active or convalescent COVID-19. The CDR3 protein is CASGLTETQYF. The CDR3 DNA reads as TGTGCCAGCGGGCTGACGGAGACCCAGTACTTC.